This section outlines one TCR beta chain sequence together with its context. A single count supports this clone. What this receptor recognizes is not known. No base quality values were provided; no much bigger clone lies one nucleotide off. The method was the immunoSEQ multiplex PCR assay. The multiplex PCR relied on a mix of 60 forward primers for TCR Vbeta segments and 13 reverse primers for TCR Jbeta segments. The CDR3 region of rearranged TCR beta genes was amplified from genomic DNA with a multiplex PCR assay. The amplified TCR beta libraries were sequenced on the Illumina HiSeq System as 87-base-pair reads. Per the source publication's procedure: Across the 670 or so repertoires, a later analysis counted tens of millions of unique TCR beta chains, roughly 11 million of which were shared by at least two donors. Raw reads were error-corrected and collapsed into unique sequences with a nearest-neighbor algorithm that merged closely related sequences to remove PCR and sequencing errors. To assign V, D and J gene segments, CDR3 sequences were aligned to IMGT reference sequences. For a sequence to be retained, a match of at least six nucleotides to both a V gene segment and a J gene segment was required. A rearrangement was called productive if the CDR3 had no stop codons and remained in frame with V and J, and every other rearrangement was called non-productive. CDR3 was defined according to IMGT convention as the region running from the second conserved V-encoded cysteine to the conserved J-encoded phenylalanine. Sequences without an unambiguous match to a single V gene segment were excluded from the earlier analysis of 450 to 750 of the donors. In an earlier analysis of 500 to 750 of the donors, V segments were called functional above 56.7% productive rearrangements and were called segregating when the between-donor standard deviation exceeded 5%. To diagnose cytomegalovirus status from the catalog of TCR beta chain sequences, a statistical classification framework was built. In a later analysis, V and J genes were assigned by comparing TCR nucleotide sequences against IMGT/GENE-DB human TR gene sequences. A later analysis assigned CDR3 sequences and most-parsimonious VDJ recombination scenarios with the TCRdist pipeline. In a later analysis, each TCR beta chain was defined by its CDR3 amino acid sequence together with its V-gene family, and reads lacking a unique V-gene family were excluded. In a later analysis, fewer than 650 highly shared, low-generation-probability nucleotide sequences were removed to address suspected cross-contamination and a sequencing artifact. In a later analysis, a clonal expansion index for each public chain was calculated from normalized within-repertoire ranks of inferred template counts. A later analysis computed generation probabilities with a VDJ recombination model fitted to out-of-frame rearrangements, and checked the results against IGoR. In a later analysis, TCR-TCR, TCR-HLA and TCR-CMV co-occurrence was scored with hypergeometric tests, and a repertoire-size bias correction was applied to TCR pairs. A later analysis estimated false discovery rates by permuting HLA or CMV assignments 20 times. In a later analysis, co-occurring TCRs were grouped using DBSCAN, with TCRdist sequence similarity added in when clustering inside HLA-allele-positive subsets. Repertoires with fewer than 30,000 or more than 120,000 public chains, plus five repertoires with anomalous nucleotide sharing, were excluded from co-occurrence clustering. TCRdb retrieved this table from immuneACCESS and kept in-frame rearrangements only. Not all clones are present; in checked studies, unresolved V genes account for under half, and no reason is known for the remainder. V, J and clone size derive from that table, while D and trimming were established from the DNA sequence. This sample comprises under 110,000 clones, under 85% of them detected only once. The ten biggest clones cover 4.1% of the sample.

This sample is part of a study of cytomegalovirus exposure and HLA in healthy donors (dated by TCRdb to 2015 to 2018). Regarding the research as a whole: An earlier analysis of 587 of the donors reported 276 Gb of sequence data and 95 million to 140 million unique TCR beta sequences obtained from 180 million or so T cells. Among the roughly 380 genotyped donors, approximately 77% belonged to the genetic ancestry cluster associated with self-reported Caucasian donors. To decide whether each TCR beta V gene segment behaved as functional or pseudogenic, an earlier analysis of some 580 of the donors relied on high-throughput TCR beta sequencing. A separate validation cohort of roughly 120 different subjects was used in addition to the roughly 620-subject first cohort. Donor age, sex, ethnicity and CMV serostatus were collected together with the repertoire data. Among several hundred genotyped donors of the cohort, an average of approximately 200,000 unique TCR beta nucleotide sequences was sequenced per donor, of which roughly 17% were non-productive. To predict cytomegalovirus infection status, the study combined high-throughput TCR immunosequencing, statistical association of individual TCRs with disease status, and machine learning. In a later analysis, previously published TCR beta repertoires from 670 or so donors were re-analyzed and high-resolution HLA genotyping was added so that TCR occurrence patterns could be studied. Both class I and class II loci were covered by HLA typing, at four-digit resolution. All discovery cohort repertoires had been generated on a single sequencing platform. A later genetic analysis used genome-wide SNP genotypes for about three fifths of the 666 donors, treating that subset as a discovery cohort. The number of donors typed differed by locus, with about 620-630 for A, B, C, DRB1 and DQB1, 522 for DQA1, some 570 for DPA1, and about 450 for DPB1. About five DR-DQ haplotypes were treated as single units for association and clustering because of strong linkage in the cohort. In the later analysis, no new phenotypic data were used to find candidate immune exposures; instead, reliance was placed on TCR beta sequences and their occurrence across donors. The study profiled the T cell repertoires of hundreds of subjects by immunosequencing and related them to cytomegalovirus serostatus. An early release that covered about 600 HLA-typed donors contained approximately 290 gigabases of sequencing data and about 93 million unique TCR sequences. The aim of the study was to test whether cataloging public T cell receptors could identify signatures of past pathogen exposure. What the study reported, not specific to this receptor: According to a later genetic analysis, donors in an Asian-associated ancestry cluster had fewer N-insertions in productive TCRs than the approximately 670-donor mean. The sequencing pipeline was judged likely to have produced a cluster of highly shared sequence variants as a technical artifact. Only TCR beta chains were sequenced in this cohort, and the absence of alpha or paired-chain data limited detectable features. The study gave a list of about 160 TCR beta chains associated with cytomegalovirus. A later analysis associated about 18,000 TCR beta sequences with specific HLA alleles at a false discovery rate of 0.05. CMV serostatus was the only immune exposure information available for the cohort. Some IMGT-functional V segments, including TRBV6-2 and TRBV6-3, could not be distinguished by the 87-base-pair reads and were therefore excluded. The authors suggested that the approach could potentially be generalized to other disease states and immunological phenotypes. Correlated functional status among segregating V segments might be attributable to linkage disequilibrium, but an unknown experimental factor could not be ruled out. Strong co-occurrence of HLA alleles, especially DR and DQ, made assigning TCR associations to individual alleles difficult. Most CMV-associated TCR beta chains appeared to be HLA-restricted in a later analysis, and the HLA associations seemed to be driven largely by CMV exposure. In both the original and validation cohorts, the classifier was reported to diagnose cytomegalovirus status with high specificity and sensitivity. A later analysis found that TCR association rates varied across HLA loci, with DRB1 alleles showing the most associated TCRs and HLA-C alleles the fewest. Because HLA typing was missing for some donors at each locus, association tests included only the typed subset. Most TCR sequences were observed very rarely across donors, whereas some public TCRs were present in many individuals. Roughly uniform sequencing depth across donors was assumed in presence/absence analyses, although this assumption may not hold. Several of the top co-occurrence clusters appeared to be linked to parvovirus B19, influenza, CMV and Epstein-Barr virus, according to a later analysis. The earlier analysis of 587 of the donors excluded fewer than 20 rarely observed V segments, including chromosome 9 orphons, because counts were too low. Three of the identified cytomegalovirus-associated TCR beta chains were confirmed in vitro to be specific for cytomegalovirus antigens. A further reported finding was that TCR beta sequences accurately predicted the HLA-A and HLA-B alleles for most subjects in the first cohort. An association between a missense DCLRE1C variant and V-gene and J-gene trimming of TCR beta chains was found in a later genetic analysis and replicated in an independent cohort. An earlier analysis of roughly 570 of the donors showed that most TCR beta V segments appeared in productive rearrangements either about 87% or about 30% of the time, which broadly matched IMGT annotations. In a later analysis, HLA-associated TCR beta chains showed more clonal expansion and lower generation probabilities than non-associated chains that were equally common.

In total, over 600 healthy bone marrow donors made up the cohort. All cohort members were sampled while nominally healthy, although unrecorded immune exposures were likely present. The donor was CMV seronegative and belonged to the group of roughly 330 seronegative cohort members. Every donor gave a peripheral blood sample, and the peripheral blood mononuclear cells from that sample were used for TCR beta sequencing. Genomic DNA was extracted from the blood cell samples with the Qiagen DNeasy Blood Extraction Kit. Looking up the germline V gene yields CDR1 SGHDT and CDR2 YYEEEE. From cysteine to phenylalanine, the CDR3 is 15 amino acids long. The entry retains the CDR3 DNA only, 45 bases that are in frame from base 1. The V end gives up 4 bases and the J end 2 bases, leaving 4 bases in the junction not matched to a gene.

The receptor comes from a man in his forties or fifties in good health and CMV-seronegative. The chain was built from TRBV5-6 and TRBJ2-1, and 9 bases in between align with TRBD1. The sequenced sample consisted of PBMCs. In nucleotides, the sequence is TGTGCCAGCAGCCTCCGGACAGGGGCCTACAATGAGCAGTTCTTC. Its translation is CASSLRTGAYNEQFF.